What follows describes a single TCR beta chain. The antigen is undetermined. V was cut by 6 bases and J by 6 bases, with 18 bases left in between. There are 15 residues in the CDR3. From germline, CDR1 is MNHNS and CDR2 SASEGT. The sample is drawn from a study of cytomegalovirus exposure and HLA in healthy donors. Study information: There were 350 to 400 genotyped donors. Of these, roughly 86% fell in the genetic ancestry cluster associated with self-reported Caucasian donors.

Study-wide results and limits: Later analysis associated a missense DCLRE1C variant with TCR beta V- and J-gene trimming.

The PCR contained 60 Vbeta and 13 Jbeta primers. TCRdb's table, derived via immunoSEQ multiplex PCR, lists solely in-frame clones and lacks some. Counted here are around 170,000 clones, about 65% occurring once; the ten biggest clones make up roughly 1.6%. The receptor's source is a girl aged 10 to 17 in good health and CMV-seronegative. This sequence joins TRBV6-1 and TRBJ1-5; D not certain. The sample taken for sequencing was PBMCs. The CDR3 region is CASRHPGSVGQPQHF. Written as DNA, the CDR3 is TGTGCCAGCAGACACCCGGGATCAGTAGGTCAGCCCCAGCATTTT.